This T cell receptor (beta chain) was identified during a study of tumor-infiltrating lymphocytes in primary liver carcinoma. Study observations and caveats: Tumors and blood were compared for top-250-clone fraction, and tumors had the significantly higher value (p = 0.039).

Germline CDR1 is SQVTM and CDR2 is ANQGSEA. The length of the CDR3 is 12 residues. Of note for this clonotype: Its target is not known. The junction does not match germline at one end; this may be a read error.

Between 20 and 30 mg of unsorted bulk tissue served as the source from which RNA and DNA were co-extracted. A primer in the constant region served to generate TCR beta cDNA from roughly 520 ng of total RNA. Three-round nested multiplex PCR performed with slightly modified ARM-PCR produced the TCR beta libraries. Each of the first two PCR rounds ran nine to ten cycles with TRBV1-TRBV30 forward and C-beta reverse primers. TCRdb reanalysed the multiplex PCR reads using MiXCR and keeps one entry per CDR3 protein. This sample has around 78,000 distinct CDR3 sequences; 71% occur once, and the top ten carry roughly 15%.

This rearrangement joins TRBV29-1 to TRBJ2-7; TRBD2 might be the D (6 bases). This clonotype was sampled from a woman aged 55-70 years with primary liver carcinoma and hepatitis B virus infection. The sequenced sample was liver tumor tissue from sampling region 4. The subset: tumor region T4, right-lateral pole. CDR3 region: CSVPYSDYEQYF. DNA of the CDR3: TGCAGCGTCCCCTACTCGGACTACGAACAGTACTTC.